The source of this TCR beta chain is a study of shared clonotypes between healthy human individuals. Naive CD8 cells lacked CD45RO and underwent positive selection for CCR7, leaving out terminally differentiated effector memory CD45RA+ cells. Generated by immunoSEQ multiplex PCR, the TCRdb table keeps only in-frame clones and is missing some. Here the sample spans about 2,100,000 clones, about 92% being singletons. CDR3 length: 14 residues. From germline, CDR1 is LNHDA and CDR2 SQIVND (reference sequence). Trimming took 9 bases from V and 1 from J, leaving 13 bases between them. This sequence joins TRBV19 and TRBJ2-1; TRBD1 might be the D (6 bases). The sample consisted of naive CD8+ T cells from PBMCs. The origin of this receptor is a man aged 18 to 29 in good health. Some clones in this sample may be carry-over from other donors' samples. CDR3 amino acids: CASETGLSYNEQFF. DNA of the CDR3: TGTGCCAGCGAAACAGGGTTGTCCTACAATGAGCAGTTCTTC.